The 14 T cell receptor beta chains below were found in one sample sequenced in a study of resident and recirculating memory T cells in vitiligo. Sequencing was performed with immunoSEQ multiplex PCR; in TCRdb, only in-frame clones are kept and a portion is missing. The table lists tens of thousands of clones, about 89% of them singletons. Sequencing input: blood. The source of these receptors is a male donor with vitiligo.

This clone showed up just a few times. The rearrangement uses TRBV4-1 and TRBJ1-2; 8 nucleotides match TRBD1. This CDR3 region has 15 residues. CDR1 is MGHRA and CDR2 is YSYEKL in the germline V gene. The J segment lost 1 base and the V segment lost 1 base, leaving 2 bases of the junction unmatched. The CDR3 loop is CASSQVDRVNYGYTF. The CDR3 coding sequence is TGCGCCAGCAGCCAAGTGGACAGGGTTAACTATGGCTACACCTTC.

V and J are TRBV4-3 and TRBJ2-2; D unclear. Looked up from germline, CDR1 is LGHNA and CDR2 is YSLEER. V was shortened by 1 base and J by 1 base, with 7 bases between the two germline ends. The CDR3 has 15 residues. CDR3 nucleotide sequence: TGCGCCAGCAGCCAAGTCCCTCTGAACACCGGGGAGCTGTTTTTT. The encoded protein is CASSQVPLNTGELFF.

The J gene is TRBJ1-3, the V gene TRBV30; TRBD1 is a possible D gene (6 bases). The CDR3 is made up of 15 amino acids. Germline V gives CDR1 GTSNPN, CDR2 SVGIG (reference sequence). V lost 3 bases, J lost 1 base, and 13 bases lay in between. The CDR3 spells CAWRASDSSGNTIYF. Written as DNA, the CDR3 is TGTGCCTGGAGGGCCTCGGACAGTTCTGGAAACACCATATATTTT. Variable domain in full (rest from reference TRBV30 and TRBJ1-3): SQTIHQWPATLVQPVGSPLSLECTVEGTSNPNLYWYRQAAGRGLQLLFYSVGIGQISSEVPQNLSASRPQDRQFILSSKKLLLSDSGFYLCAWRASDSSGNTIYFGEGSWLTVV.

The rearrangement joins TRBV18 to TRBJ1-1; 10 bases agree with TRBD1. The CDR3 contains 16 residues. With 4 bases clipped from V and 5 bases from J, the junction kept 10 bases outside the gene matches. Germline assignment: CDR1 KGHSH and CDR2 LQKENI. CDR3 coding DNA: TGTGCCAGCTCACGAAGACAGGGGGCTGACGGGACTGAAGCTTTCTTT. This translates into CASSRRQGADGTEAFF.

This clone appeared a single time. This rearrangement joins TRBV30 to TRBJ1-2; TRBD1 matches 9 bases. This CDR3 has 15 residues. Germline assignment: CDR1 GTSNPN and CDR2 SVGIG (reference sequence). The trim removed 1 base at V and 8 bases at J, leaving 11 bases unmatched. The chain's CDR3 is CAWSDADRGKGGYTF. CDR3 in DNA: TGTGCCTGGAGTGACGCCGACAGGGGGAAAGGGGGCTACACCTTC.

The CDR3 reads CASRALEGPTEAFF. The CDR3 coding sequence is TGTGCCAGCAGAGCGCTAGAGGGTCCGACTGAAGCTTTCTTT. This chain joins TRBV13 and TRBJ1-1; no definite D call. The CDR3 has 14 amino acids. The germline gives CDR1 PRHDT, CDR2 FYEKMQ (reference sequence). V was pared by 6 bases and J by 5 bases, with 16 bases between.

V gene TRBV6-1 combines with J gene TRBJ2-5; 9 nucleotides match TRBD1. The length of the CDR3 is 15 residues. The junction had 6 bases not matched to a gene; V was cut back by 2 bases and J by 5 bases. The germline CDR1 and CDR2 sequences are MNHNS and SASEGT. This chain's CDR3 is CASSEPGQGGETQYF. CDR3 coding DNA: TGTGCCAGCAGTGAACCGGGACAGGGAGGGGAGACCCAGTACTTC.

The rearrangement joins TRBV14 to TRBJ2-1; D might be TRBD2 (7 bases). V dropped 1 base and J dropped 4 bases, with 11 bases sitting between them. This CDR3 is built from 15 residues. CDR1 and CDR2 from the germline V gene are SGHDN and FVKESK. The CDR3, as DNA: TGTGCCAGCAGCCAAGGCGGGGGCCTTTACAATGAGCAGTTCTTC. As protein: CASSQGGGLYNEQFF.

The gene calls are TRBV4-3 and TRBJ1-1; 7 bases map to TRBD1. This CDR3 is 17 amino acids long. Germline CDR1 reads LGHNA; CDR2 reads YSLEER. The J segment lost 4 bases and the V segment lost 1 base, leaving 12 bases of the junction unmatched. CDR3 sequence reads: CASSQALDRVVVTEAFF. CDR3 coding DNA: TGCGCCAGCAGCCAAGCCCTAGACAGGGTTGTCGTCACTGAAGCTTTCTTT.

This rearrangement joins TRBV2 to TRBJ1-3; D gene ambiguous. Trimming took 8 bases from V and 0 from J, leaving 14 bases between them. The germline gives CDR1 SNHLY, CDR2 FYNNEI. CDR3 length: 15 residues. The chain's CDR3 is CASGKTLSSGNTIYF. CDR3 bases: TGTGCCAGCGGCAAGACATTGAGCTCTGGAAACACCATATATTTT. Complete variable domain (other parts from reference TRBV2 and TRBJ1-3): EPEVTQTPSHQVTQMGQEVILRCVPISNHLYFYWYRQILGQKVEFLVSFYNNEISEKSEIFDDQFSVERPDGSNFTLKIRSTKLEDSAMYFCASGKTLSSGNTIYFGEGSWLTVV.

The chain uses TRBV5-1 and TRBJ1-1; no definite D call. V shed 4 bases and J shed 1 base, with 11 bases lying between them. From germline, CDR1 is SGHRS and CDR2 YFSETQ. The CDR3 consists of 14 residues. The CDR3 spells CASSDSGGNTEAFF. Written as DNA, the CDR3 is TGCGCCAGCAGCGACTCCGGAGGGAACACTGAAGCTTTCTTT.

The CDR3 loop is CASNKVATNEKLFF. For the CDR3, the DNA is TGTGCCAGCAACAAAGTGGCAACTAATGAAAAACTGTTTTTT. This rearrangement joins TRBV28 to TRBJ1-4; D unclear. CDR1 MDHEN and CDR2 SYDVKM come from the germline V gene. The CDR3 length is 14 residues. The V gene lost 7 bases and the J gene lost 0 bases, with 9 bases spanning the gap.

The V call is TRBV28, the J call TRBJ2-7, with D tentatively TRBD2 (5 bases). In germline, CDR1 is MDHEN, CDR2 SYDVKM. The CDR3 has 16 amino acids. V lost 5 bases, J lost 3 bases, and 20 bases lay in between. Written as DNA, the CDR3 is TGTGCCAGCAGTCTGGGCCGGGGTCCCATTAGCTACGAGCAGTACTTC. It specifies CASSLGRGPISYEQYF.

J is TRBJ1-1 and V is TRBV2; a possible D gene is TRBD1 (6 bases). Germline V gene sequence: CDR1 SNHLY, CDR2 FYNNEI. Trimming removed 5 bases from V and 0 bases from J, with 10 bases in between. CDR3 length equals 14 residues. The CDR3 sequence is CASSIQGMNTEAFF. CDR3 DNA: TGTGCCAGCAGTATTCAGGGGATGAACACTGAAGCTTTCTTT.